These 8 T cell receptor beta chains were sequenced from one sample in a study of cytomegalovirus exposure and HLA in healthy donors. Both 60 Vbeta primers and 13 Jbeta primers went into the PCR. Only in-frame clones appear in the TCRdb table, and some are missing; sequencing was by immunoSEQ multiplex PCR. In the table there are over 100,000 clones, roughly 80% of which are singletons. The sequenced sample consisted of PBMCs. The receptor source for this set is a man aged 25-45 years in good health and CMV-seronegative.

V usage is TRBV9 and J usage is TRBJ1-2; D possibly corresponds to TRBD1 (5 bases). The CDR3 consists of 15 residues. V was trimmed by 3 bases and J by 7 bases, leaving 19 bases between them. Germline V lookup: CDR1 SGDLS, CDR2 YYNGEE. The CDR3 bases are TGTGCCAGCAGCGCCGACCTCCAGGGTTTACCTGGCTACACCTTC. Protein sequence: CASSADLQGLPGYTF.

This clone was detected only a few times. The chain is built from TRBV4-2 and TRBJ1-5; D is unresolved. V was trimmed by 0 bases and J by 0 bases, leaving 15 bases between them. Germline V CDR1 and CDR2: LGHNA, YNFKEQ. The CDR3 is made up of 18 amino acids. CDR3 amino acids: CASSQDPEVGHSNQPQHF. CDR3 bases: TGTGCCAGCAGCCAAGATCCTGAAGTTGGCCATAGCAATCAGCCCCAGCATTTT.

The chain uses TRBV28 and TRBJ1-1; perhaps TRBD1 as D (5 bases). The length of the CDR3 is 18 residues. From germline, CDR1 is MDHEN and CDR2 SYDVKM. Trimming stripped 1 base from V and 1 base from J, with 19 bases between. The CDR3 is CASSLSDTMVQGNTEAFF. The CDR3 bases are TGTGCCAGCAGTTTATCAGATACTATGGTTCAGGGGAACACTGAAGCTTTCTTT. Combining the CDR3 with reference TRBV28 and TRBJ1-1 gives the whole variable domain DVKVTQSSRYLVKRTGEKVFLECVQDMDHENMFWYRQDPGLGLRLIYFSYDVKMKEKGDIPEGYSVSREKKERFSLILESASTNQTSMYLCASSLSDTMVQGNTEAFFGQGTRLTVV.

This chain joins TRBV2 and TRBJ2-7, with D possibly matching TRBD2 (5 bases). V lost 5 bases and J 1 base, leaving 18 bases between the germline ends. Germline CDR1 reads SNHLY; CDR2 reads FYNNEI. The CDR3 runs to 16 residues. The CDR3 sequence: CASSPVFVTGSYEQYF. The CDR3, as DNA: TGTGCCAGCAGTCCCGTCTTCGTGACGGGATCCTACGAGCAGTACTTC. The whole variable domain, filled in from reference TRBV2 and TRBJ2-7, reads EPEVTQTPSHQVTQMGQEVILRCVPISNHLYFYWYRQILGQKVEFLVSFYNNEISEKSEIFDDQFSVERPDGSNFTLKIRSTKLEDSAMYFCASSPVFVTGSYEQYFGPGTRLTVT.

This clone was found once. The chain uses TRBV5-1 and TRBJ2-1, with 11 bases matching TRBD2. Trimming took 1 base from V and 9 from J; bases not matched to a gene: 12. Germline-derived CDR1 and CDR2 are SGHRS and YFSETQ. This CDR3 is 17 amino acids long. The CDR3 here is CASSLLLAGGPVREQFF. In DNA, the CDR3 is TGCGCCAGCAGCTTGTTGTTAGCGGGGGGGCCAGTCCGTGAGCAGTTCTTC.

The CDR3 loop reads CSVVEGKYGYTF. The DNA for the CDR3 is TGCAGCGTTGTGGAGGGGAAGTATGGCTACACCTTC. The J gene is TRBJ1-2, the V gene TRBV29-1, with D tentatively TRBD1 (5 bases). Germline-derived CDR1 and CDR2 are SQVTM and ANQGSEA. The CDR3 sequence is 12 residues long. Trimming took off 4 bases at V and 5 bases at J, with 11 bases between the two ends.

This clone was recorded only once. This CDR3 is CAISTPGQGRSGYTF. The CDR3 region has the DNA TGTGCCATCAGTACTCCGGGACAGGGCCGTTCTGGCTACACCTTC. The chain links TRBV10-3 to TRBJ1-2; 9 nucleotides match TRBD1. CDR3 length: 15 residues. V was clipped by 5 bases and J by 7 bases; unmatched bases: 11. Germline assignment: CDR1 ENHRY and CDR2 SYGVKD.

The chain carries TRBV28 and TRBJ1-3; TRBD1 is a possible D gene (6 bases). The V gene lost 5 bases and the J gene lost 0 bases, with 23 bases spanning the gap. Germline assignment: CDR1 MDHEN and CDR2 SYDVKM. CDR3 length equals 19 residues. CDR3 sequence (DNA): TGTGCCAGCAGTCCTCCCCACCTTACAGGGTTCGGCTCTGGAAACACCATATATTTT. Translating gives CASSPPHLTGFGSGNTIYF. The full variable domain, with the rest looked up from reference TRBV28 and TRBJ1-3, is DVKVTQSSRYLVKRTGEKVFLECVQDMDHENMFWYRQDPGLGLRLIYFSYDVKMKEKGDIPEGYSVSREKKERFSLILESASTNQTSMYLCASSPPHLTGFGSGNTIYFGEGSWLTVV.